This T cell receptor (beta chain) derives from a study of immune cell composition in non-small cell lung cancer. Across the whole study: Most cases were lung adenocarcinoma or squamous cell carcinoma. Study results and caveats: Shared sequences between tumour-reactive and dominant in vivo clones were not proven. Approximately 79% of squamous and roughly 32% of adenocarcinoma cases had tumour-associated clones >0.5%.

The V gene end was trimmed by 6 bases and the J gene end by 2 bases; junction bases not matched to a gene: 11. The CDR3 is made up of 16 amino acids. CDR1 MDHEN and CDR2 SYDVKM come from the germline V gene. Turning to this clone: What it recognizes is unknown.

Only in-frame clones appear in the TCRdb table, and some are missing; sequencing was by immunoSEQ multiplex PCR. The table shows several thousand clones, with over 75% occurring only once. Normal lung was taken at the farthest possible site, at least 3 cm from tumour. Template was genomic DNA from frozen, unsorted single-cell suspensions. The clonotype comes from a human donor with non-small cell lung cancer. V gene TRBV28 combines with J gene TRBJ2-3; the match to TRBD1 covers 7 bases. Specimen: non-adjacent lung tissue. CDR3 DNA: TGTGCCAGCAGCTCACCTGGACAGGCTAACACAGATACGCAGTATTTT. Protein: CASSSPGQANTDTQYF.